The 27 T cell receptor beta chains below all came from one sample that was sequenced in a study of beta chain features in type 1 diabetes (dated 2018 in TCRdb). The library was produced with the immunoSEQ multiplex PCR assay. The entire amount of isolated RNA was reverse transcribed using the High Capacity cDNA Reverse Transcription Kit, so the sequenced TCRB transcripts were expressed ones. TCRdb provides this immuneACCESS table in a form limited to in-frame rearrangements. Some clones are lacking; in checked studies, under half of them reflect an unresolved V gene, and why the rest are absent is not known. This sample comprises about 150,000 clones, about 8.1% of them detected only once. 0.65% of the sample goes to the ten largest clones. The sequenced material came from central memory CD4+ T cells from blood. The source is a man between 18 and 35 years old in good health.

This clone was observed a few times. V and J are TRBV7-8 and TRBJ1-2; 12 bases fit TRBD1. This CDR3 is built from 15 residues. V lost 7 bases and J lost 7; bases outside the gene matches: 10. Germline CDR1 and CDR2: SGHVS and FQNEAQ. The CDR3 nucleotides are TGTGCCAGCAACCGGGACAGGGGGCTGTCTGGTGGCTACACCTTC. It codes for CASNRDRGLSGGYTF. The whole variable domain, filled in from reference TRBV7-8 and TRBJ1-2, reads GAGVSQSPRYKVAKRGQDVALRCDPISGHVSLFWYQQALGQGPEFLTYFQNEAQLDKSGLPSDRFFAERPEGSVSTLKIQRTQQEDSAVYLCASNRDRGLSGGYTFGSGTRLTVV.

This clone was recorded a few times. CDR3 sequence (DNA): TGTGCCAGCAGCCTTGCAGGCAGGGGGCACTACGAGCAGTACTTC. Amino acids: CASSLAGRGHYEQYF. The chain uses TRBV5-8 and TRBJ2-7; 8 bases map to TRBD1. The J segment lost 3 bases and the V segment lost 4 bases, leaving 9 bases of the junction unmatched. This CDR3 spans 15 amino acids. CDR1 SGHTS and CDR2 YDEGEE come from the germline V gene.

This clone was counted a few times. The CDR3 DNA reads TGTGCCAGCAGCCAAGAAATCAGAGGCACTGAAGCTTTCTTT. Its protein is CASSQEIRGTEAFF. The chain couples TRBV14 to TRBJ1-1; D not certain. The V end was cut by 0 bases, the J end by 4 bases, with 9 bases between. CDR3 length: 14 amino acids. Germline lookup yields CDR1 SGHDN and CDR2 FVKESK.

This clone was observed a few times. For the CDR3, the DNA is TGTGCCAGCAGAAAAGAGAACTATGGCTACACCTTC. It yields the protein CASRKENYGYTF. V gene TRBV6-6 combines with J gene TRBJ1-2; D gene uncertain. CDR3 length equals 12 residues. The germline V and J ends were trimmed by 6 bases and 2 bases, with 7 bases remaining between them. Germline values: CDR1 MNHNY, CDR2 SVGAGI (reference sequence).

This clone was detected only a few times. This chain uses TRBV5-1 with TRBJ2-1; possible D gene TRBD1, 6 bases. The CDR3 contains 15 residues. Between the trimmed V and J ends, which lost 2 bases and 3 bases, there was a span of 12 bases. Germline V gene sequence: CDR1 SGHRS, CDR2 YFSETQ. CDR3: CASSLTGTHYNEQFF. The CDR3 DNA reads TGCGCCAGCAGCTTAACCGGGACACACTACAATGAGCAGTTCTTC. Drawing the rest from reference TRBV5-1 and TRBJ2-1, the complete variable domain is KAGVTQTPRYLIKTRGQQVTLSCSPISGHRSVSWYQQTPGQGLQFLFEYFSETQRNKGNFPGRFSGRQFSNSRSEMNVSTLELGDSALYLCASSLTGTHYNEQFFGPGTRLTVL.

This clone was counted a few times. The chain couples TRBV6-1 to TRBJ2-7; D might be TRBD1 (5 bases). The germline V gene encodes CDR1 MNHNS and CDR2 SASEGT. CDR3 size: 13 residues. The V end lost 4 bases, the J end lost 5 bases, and 12 bases lay between the germline ends. This CDR3 reads CASSAQVLHEQYF. In DNA form, the CDR3 reads TGTGCCAGCAGTGCACAGGTACTCCACGAGCAGTACTTC.

The chain carries TRBV10-3 and TRBJ2-2; 9 positions match TRBD2. J lost 3 bases, V lost 4 bases, and 6 bases had no gene match. Germline loops: CDR1 ENHRY, CDR2 SYGVKD. The CDR3 has 16 amino acids. The CDR3 DNA follows: TGTGCCATCAGTGCAGTCCTAGCGGGGCACACCGGGGAGCTGTTTTTT. It yields the protein CAISAVLAGHTGELFF.

This clone was observed at least ten times. The gene calls are TRBV28 and TRBJ2-7; TRBD1 aligns across 7 bases. Germline V gene lookup returns CDR1 MDHEN and CDR2 SYDVKM. This CDR3 has 13 residues. V gave up 8 bases and J gave up 1 base; unmatched junction bases: 5. The CDR3 nucleotides read TGTGCCAGCGAGGGGGCTCCTTCCTACGAGCAGTACTTC. Its translation: CASEGAPSYEQYF.

V usage is TRBV7-2 and J usage is TRBJ1-2, with no clear D. Trimming left V 1 base short and J 8 bases short, with 17 bases between. Germline lookup yields CDR1 SGHTA and CDR2 FQGNSA. The CDR3 runs to 15 residues. CDR3 residues: CASSLGPGTILGYTF. CDR3 nucleotides: TGTGCCAGCAGCTTAGGACCGGGTACGATACTCGGCTACACCTTC.

This clone has only a few counts. The chain is built from TRBV5-1 and TRBJ1-1, with D hard to call. This CDR3 has 15 amino acids. Germline lookup yields CDR1 SGHRS and CDR2 YFSETQ. V lost 5 bases to trimming and J lost 3 bases, with 17 bases between them. CDR3 nucleotides: TGCGCCAGCAGTCGGCAGGCCCCTGGCGACACTGAAGCTTTCTTT. It is translated as CASSRQAPGDTEAFF.

The chain combines TRBV19 with TRBJ1-5, with D maybe TRBD1 (5 bases). Germline values: CDR1 LNHDA, CDR2 SQIVND (reference sequence). CDR3 length: 12 residues. V was shortened by 8 bases and J by 3 bases, with 8 bases between the two germline ends. This chain's CDR3 is CASGGANQPQHF. As DNA, the CDR3 is TGTGCCAGTGGTGGGGCCAATCAGCCCCAGCATTTT.

There are a few counts of this clone. The V and J genes are TRBV6-5 and TRBJ2-7; 11 nucleotides align to TRBD1. The CDR3 has 14 residues. Germline trimming cut 6 bases from V and 6 bases from J; bases unmatched to any gene: 7. From germline, CDR1 is MNHEY and CDR2 SVGAGI. CDR3 amino acids: CASRTGTGGFEQYF. CDR3 in DNA: TGTGCCAGCAGAACCGGGACAGGGGGATTCGAGCAGTACTTC.

There are a few counts of this clone. The chain couples TRBV7-2 to TRBJ2-1, with D perhaps TRBD2 (5 bases). There are 15 residues in the CDR3. Trimming cost V 0 bases and J 2 bases, with 8 bases left between them. The germline gives CDR1 SGHTA, CDR2 FQGNSA. The CDR3 region has the DNA TGTGCCAGCAGCTTAGCGGGAGCGCCCTACAATGAGCAGTTCTTC. Translated, it gives CASSLAGAPYNEQFF.

This clone occurred a few times. The rearrangement links TRBV18 to TRBJ1-2, with a tentative D call TRBD1 (5 bases). CDR1 is KGHSH and CDR2 is LQKENI in the germline V gene. The CDR3 totals 13 residues. V was pared by 3 bases and J by 6 bases, with 11 bases between. CDR3: CASSPTVSDGYTF. DNA of the CDR3: TGTGCCAGCTCACCGACAGTGAGTGATGGCTACACCTTC.

This sequence joins TRBV7-2 and TRBJ2-7; no clear D gene. V lost 5 bases to trimming and J lost 9 bases, with 17 bases between them. This CDR3 has 13 amino acids. The germline V gene encodes CDR1 SGHTA and CDR2 FQGNSA. The CDR3 region is CASSQSPTGSQYF. In DNA form, the CDR3 reads TGTGCCAGCAGCCAGTCACCCACCGGGTCGCAGTACTTC.

The chain combines TRBV18 with TRBJ1-4; 8 bases agree with TRBD1. This CDR3 region has 13 residues. Germline V gene lookup returns CDR1 KGHSH and CDR2 LQKENI. The J segment lost 7 bases and the V segment lost 4 bases, leaving 2 bases of the junction unmatched. The CDR3 coding sequence is TGTGCCAGCTCACAGGACAGGGCTGAAAAACTGTTTTTT. Translated: CASSQDRAEKLFF.

This clone appeared many times. The chain uses TRBV7-2 and TRBJ2-7; TRBD2 is a possible D gene (5 bases). The CDR3 extends over 16 amino acids. The V gene lost 5 bases and the J gene lost 2 bases, with 19 bases spanning the gap. The germline V gene has CDR1 SGHTA and CDR2 FQGNSA. DNA for the CDR3: TGTGCCAGCAGCCCCACTGCCGGCGGGCCCACCTACGAGCAGTACTTC. Residues: CASSPTAGGPTYEQYF.

The chain links TRBV7-3 to TRBJ2-1, with 9 bases aligning to TRBD2. V was clipped by 2 bases and J by 2 bases; unmatched bases: 1. Per germline, CDR1 SGHTA and CDR2 FQGTGA. There are 15 residues in the CDR3. The CDR3 region is CASSLAGGPYNEQFF. In DNA form, the CDR3 reads TGTGCCAGCAGCTTAGCGGGGGGGCCCTACAATGAGCAGTTCTTC.

This clone was seen ten or more times. This chain connects TRBV29-1 to TRBJ2-2; D perhaps matches TRBD1 (5 bases). The CDR3 contains 14 residues. Germline lookup yields CDR1 SQVTM and CDR2 ANQGSEA. Trimming shortened V by 6 bases and J by 3 bases, and 14 bases separated the two germline ends. The CDR3 region is CSVPSQGYTGELFF. In DNA, the CDR3 is TGCAGCGTCCCATCCCAGGGTTACACCGGGGAGCTGTTTTTT.

V gene TRBV4-1 combines with J gene TRBJ1-2; possibly TRBD1 for D (5 bases). The V end lost 4 bases, the J end lost 4 bases, and 10 bases lay between the germline ends. The CDR3 loop spans 13 amino acids. Germline V gene data show CDR1 as MGHRA and CDR2 as YSYEKL. The CDR3 sequence is CASSRGESYGYTF. For the CDR3, the DNA is TGCGCCAGCAGCCGGGGCGAATCCTATGGCTACACCTTC.

The J gene is TRBJ1-3, the V gene TRBV6-5; D unclear. The CDR3 totals 15 residues. Germline V lookup: CDR1 MNHEY, CDR2 SVGAGI. Trimming removed 2 bases from V and 0 bases from J, with 8 bases in between. The CDR3 sequence is CASSYEAVSGNTIYF. In DNA form, the CDR3 reads TGTGCCAGCAGTTACGAGGCGGTCTCTGGAAACACCATATATTTT.

A few counts support this clone. V is TRBV29-1 and J is TRBJ1-1, with TRBD1 matching 9 bases. Germline V gene lookup returns CDR1 SQVTM and CDR2 ANQGSEA. V was clipped by 5 bases and J by 5 bases; unmatched bases: 9. The CDR3 covers 14 residues. The CDR3 bases are TGCAGCGTTACAGGGGGCTCGGTGAGGACTGAAGCTTTCTTT. Residues: CSVTGGSVRTEAFF.

This clone was detected many times. The chain employs TRBV15 and TRBJ2-3; D unresolved. V gave up 8 bases and J gave up 0 bases, with 6 bases separating them. This CDR3 contains 12 residues. Per germline, CDR1 LNHNV and CDR2 YYDKDF (reference sequence). As DNA, the CDR3 is TGTGCCACCGGTACTAGCACAGATACGCAGTATTTT. Translated: CATGTSTDTQYF.

This clone was counted between two and nine times. The chain carries TRBV7-2 and TRBJ2-5, with 7 positions matching TRBD2. This CDR3 contains 14 residues. Trimming at V came to 3 bases and at J to 3 bases, leaving 4 bases not matched to a gene. The germline V gene has CDR1 SGHTA and CDR2 FQGNSA. CDR3 sequence reads: CASSFHGRKETQYF. CDR3 nucleotide sequence: TGTGCCAGCAGCTTCCACGGGAGGAAAGAGACCCAGTACTTC.

This clone was recorded a few times. This chain joins TRBV9 and TRBJ1-6; D may be TRBD1 (6 bases). This CDR3 comprises 15 residues. Germline values: CDR1 SGDLS, CDR2 YYNGEE. V lost 0 bases to trimming and J lost 4 bases, with 8 bases between them. CDR3 protein: CASSVGGQYNSPLHF. The CDR3 coding sequence is TGTGCCAGCAGCGTAGGAGGACAGTATAATTCACCCCTCCACTTT.

The chain carries TRBV4-1 and TRBJ1-2; D is uncertain. This CDR3 comprises 12 residues. Germline V lookup: CDR1 MGHRA, CDR2 YSYEKL. V was clipped by 0 bases and J by 4 bases, with 3 bases between them. The CDR3 nucleotides are TGCGCCAGCAGCCAAGAGAGCTATGGCTACACCTTC. This codes for CASSQESYGYTF.

This clone was picked up a small number of times. The chain links TRBV4-1 to TRBJ1-2, with 10 positions matching TRBD1. Germline V gene data show CDR1 as MGHRA and CDR2 as YSYEKL. This CDR3 is 14 amino acids long. V lost 6 bases to trimming and J lost 8 bases; unmatched junction nucleotides: 9. For the CDR3, the DNA is TGCGCCAGCAGTCGCCCGGGACAGGGGAGAGGCTACACCTTC. Amino acid sequence: CASSRPGQGRGYTF.